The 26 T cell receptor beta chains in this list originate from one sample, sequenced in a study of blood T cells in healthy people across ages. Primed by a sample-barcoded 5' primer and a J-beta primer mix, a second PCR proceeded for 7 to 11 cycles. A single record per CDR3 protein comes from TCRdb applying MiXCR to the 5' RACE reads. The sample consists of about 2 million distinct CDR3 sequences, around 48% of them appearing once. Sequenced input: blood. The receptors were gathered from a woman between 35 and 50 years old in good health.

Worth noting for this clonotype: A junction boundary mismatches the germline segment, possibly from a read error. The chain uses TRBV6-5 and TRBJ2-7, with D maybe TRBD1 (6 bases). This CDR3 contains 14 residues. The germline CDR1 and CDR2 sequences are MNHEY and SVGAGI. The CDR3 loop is CASRYSRTAYEQYF. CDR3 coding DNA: TGTGCCAGCAGGTACTCCAGGACAGCCTACGAGCAGTACTTC.

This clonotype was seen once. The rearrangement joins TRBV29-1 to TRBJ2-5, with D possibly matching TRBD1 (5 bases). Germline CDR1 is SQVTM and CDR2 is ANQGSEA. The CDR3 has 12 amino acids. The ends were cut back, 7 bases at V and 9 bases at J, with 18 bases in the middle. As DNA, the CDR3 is TGCAGCGCCTGGACGGGTACCAGGGCCCAGTACTTC. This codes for CSAWTGTRAQYF.

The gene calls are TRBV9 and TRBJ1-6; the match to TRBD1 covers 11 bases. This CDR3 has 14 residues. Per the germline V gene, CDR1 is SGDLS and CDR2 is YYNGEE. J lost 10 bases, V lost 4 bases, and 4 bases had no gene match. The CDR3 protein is CASSTDRGRSPLHF. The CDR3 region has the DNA TGTGCCAGCAGCACGGACAGGGGGCGATCACCCCTCCACTTT.

The CDR3: CARKRLGEGAQETQYF. Here the CDR3 DNA reads TGTGCCAGAAAAAGATTGGGGGAGGGAGCCCAAGAGACCCAGTACTTC. The rearrangement links TRBV6-1 to TRBJ2-5; 7 nucleotides match TRBD2. The germline V gene has CDR1 MNHNS and CDR2 SASEGT. There are 16 residues in the CDR3. Unmatched junction bases numbered 14, after V lost 9 bases and J lost 1 base.

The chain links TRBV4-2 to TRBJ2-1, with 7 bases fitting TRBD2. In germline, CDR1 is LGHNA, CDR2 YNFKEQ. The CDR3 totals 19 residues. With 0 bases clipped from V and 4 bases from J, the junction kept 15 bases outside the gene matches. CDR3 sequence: CASSQEQVFAGAVYNEQFF. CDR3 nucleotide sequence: TGTGCCAGCAGCCAAGAGCAAGTCTTTGCGGGAGCGGTATACAATGAGCAGTTCTTC.

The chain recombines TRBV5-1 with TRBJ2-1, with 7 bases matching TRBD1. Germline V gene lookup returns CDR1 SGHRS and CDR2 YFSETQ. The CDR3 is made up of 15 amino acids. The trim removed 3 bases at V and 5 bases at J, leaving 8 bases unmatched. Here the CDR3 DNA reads TGCGCCAGCAGCTCGACAGGGAAACCACACAATGAGCAGTTCTTC. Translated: CASSSTGKPHNEQFF. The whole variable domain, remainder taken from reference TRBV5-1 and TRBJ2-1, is KAGVTQTPRYLIKTRGQQVTLSCSPISGHRSVSWYQQTPGQGLQFLFEYFSETQRNKGNFPGRFSGRQFSNSRSEMNVSTLELGDSALYLCASSSTGKPHNEQFFGPGTRLTVL.

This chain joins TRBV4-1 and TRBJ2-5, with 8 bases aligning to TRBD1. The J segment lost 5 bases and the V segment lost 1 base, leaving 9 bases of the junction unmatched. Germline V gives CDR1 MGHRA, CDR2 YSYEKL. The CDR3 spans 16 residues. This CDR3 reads CASSQGVRGQGETQYF. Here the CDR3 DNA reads TGCGCCAGCAGCCAAGGAGTCAGGGGGCAGGGGGAGACCCAGTACTTC.

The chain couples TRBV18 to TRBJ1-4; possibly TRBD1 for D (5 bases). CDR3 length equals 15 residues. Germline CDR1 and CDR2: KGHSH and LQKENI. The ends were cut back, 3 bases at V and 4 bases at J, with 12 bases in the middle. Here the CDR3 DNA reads TGTGCCAGCTCACCCACTCGGGGCAGTAATGAAAAACTGTTTTTT. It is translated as CASSPTRGSNEKLFF.

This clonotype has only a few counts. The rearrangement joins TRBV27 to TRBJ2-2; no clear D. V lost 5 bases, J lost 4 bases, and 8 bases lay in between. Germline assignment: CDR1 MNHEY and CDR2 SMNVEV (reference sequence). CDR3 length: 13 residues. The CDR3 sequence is CASSPLGTGELFF. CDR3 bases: TGTGCCAGCAGTCCACTCGGCACCGGGGAGCTGTTTTTT.

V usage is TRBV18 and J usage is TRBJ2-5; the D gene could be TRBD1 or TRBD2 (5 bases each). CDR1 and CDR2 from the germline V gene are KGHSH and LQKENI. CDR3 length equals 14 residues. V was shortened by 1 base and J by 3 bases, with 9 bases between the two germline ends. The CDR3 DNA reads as TGTGCCAGCTCACCACGTAGAGGGGAAGAGACCCAGTACTTC. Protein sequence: CASSPRRGEETQYF. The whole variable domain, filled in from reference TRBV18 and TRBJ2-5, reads NAGVMQNPRHLVRRRGQEARLRCSPMKGHSHVYWYRQLPEEGLKFMVYLQKENIIDESGMPKERFSAEFPKEGPSILRIQQVVRGDSAAYFCASSPRRGEETQYFGPGTRLLVL.

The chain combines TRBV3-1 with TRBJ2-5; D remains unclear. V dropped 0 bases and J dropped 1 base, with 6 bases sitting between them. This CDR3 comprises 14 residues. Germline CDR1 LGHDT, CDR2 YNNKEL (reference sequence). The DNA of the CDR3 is TGTGCCAGCAGCCAAGAGGTCACCCAAGAGACCCAGTACTTC. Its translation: CASSQEVTQETQYF.

This CDR3 reads CSARPGPWGEKLFF. The CDR3 region has the DNA TGCAGTGCACGTCCCGGACCATGGGGGGAAAAACTGTTTTTT. This rearrangement joins TRBV20-1 to TRBJ1-4, with D tentatively TRBD1 (5 bases). V lost 6 bases and J 8 bases, leaving 19 bases between the germline ends. The V gene's germline CDR1 is DFQATT and CDR2 SNEGSKA (reference sequence). CDR3 length: 14 amino acids.

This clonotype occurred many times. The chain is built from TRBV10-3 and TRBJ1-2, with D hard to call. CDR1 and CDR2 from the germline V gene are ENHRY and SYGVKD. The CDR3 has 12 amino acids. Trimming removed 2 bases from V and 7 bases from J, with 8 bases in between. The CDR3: CAISEEGGGYTF. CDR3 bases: TGTGCCATCAGTGAGGAGGGAGGTGGCTACACCTTC.

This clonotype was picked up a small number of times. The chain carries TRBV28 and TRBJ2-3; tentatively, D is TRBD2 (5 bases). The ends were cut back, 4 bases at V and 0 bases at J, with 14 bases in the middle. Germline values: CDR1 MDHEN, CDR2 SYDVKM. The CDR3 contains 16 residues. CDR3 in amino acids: CASSSSRAVSTDTQYF. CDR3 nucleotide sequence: TGTGCCAGCAGTTCATCCAGAGCGGTTAGCACAGATACGCAGTATTTT.

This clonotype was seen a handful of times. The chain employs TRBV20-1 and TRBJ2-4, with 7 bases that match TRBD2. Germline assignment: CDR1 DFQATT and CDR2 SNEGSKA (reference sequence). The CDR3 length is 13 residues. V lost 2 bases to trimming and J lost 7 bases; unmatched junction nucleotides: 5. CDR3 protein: CSARQTSENIQYF. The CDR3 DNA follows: TGCAGTGCTAGACAAACTAGCGAGAACATTCAGTACTTC.

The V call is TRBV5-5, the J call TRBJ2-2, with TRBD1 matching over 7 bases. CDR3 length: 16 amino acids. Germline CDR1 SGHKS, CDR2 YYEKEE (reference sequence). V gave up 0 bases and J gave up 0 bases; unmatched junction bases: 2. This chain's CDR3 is CASSLEGGANTGELFF. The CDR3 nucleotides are TGTGCCAGCAGCTTGGAAGGGGGCGCGAACACCGGGGAGCTGTTTTTT.

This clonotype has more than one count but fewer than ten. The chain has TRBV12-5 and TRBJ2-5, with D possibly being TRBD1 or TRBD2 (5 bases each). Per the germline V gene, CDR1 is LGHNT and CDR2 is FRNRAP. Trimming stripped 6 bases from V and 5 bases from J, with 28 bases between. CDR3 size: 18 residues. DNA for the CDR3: TGTGCTAGTGGCCCCGCTCCGGGACCAGAGGTTTTGGGGGAGACCCAGTACTTC. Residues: CASGPAPGPEVLGETQYF. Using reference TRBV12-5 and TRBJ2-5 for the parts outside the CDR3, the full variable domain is DARVTQTPRHKVTEMGQEVTMRCQPILGHNTVFWYRQTMMQGLELLAYFRNRAPLDDSGMPKDRFSAEMPDATLATLKIQPSEPRDSAVYFCASGPAPGPEVLGETQYFGPGTRLLVL.

The CDR3 coding sequence is TGCAGCGTTGAGAGGACAGGGGATCGCTACAATGAGCAGTTCTTC. Its protein is CSVERTGDRYNEQFF. This sequence joins TRBV29-1 and TRBJ2-1, with 9 bases lining up with TRBD1. This CDR3 has 15 amino acids. V lost 3 bases, J lost 3 bases, and 6 bases stayed unmatched. Germline-derived CDR1 and CDR2 are SQVTM and ANQGSEA.

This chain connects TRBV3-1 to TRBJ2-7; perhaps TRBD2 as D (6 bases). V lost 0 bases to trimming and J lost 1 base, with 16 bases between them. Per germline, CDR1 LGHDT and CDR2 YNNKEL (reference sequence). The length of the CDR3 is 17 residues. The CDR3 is CASSQEAPWGLSYEQYF. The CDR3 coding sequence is TGTGCCAGCAGCCAAGAGGCACCATGGGGACTGTCCTACGAGCAGTACTTC.

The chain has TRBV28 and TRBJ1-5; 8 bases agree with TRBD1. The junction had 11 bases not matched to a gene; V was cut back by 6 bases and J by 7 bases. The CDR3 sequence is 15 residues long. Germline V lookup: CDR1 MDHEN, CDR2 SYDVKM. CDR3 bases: TGTGCCAGCAGACCCCCCGGACAGGGCGGCCAGCCCCAGCATTTT. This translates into CASRPPGQGGQPQHF.

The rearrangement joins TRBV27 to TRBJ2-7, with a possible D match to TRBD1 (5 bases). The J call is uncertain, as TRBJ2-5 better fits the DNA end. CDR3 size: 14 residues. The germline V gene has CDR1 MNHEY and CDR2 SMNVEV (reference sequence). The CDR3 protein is CASSPKDIRETQYF. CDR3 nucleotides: TGTGCCAGCAGCCCAAAGGACATTCGGGAGACCCAGTACTTC.

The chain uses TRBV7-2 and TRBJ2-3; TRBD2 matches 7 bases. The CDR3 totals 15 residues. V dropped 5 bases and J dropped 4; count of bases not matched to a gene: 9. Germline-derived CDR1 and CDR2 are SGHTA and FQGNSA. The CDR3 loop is CASSPVGGGPDTQYF. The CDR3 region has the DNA TGTGCCAGCAGCCCTGTGGGGGGGGGACCAGATACGCAGTATTTT.

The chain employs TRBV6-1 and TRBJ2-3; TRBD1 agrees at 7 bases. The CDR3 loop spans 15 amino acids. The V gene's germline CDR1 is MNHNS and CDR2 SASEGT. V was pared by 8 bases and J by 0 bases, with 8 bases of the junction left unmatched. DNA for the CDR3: TGTGCCAGCGGGAAGGGGGCGTTTAGCACAGATACGCAGTATTTT. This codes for CASGKGAFSTDTQYF.

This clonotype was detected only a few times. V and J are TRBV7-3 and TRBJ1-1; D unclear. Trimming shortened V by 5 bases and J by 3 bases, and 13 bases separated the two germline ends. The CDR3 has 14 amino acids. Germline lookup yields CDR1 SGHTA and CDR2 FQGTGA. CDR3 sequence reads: CASSPRAGDTEAFF. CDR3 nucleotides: TGTGCCAGCAGCCCGAGGGCCGGGGACACTGAAGCTTTCTTT.

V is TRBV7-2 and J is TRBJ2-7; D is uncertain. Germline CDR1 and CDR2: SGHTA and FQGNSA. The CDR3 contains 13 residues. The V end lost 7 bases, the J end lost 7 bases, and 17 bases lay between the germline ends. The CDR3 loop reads CASTETGYNEQYF. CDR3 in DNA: TGTGCCAGCACCGAAACTGGTTACAATGAGCAGTACTTC.

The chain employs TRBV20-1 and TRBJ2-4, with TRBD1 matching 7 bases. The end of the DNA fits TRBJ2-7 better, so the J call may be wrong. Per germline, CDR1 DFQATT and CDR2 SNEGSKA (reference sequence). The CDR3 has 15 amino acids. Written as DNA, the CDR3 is TGCAGTGCTCCTCACTTGACAGGGCCTCCCTACGAGCAGTACTTC. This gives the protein CSAPHLTGPPYEQYF.